This entry lists 6 T cell receptor beta chains sequenced from one sample in a study of beta chain features in type 1 diabetes listed by TCRdb under 2018. The library came from the immunoSEQ multiplex PCR assay. The entire amount of isolated RNA was reverse transcribed using the High Capacity cDNA Reverse Transcription Kit, so the sequenced TCRB transcripts were expressed ones. The table was pulled from immuneACCESS by TCRdb, which kept in-frame rearrangements only. Such tables lose some clones; where checked, under half of the loss comes from unresolved V genes, and the rest has no known cause. The sample table shows around 330,000 clones, and roughly 9.6% are seen once. About 0.014% of the sample belongs to the ten largest clones. Sequenced input: naive CD4+ T cells from blood. Interpreted using the paper, the cell subset or site label stands for: true naive CD4+ T cells. Receptors were obtained from a woman in her 30s in good health.

This sequence joins TRBV6-1 and TRBJ2-7, with TRBD2 matching 11 bases. Germline loops: CDR1 MNHNS, CDR2 SASEGT. CDR3 length: 14 residues. The junction had 6 bases not matched to a gene; V was cut back by 6 bases and J by 5 bases. CDR3 in amino acids: CASRASGRTDEQYF. The CDR3, as DNA: TGTGCCAGCAGGGCTAGCGGGAGGACGGACGAGCAGTACTTC.

CDR3 residues: CASSTGTGGTEAFF. CDR3 sequence (DNA): TGTGCCAGCAGTACAGGGACAGGGGGCACTGAAGCTTTCTTT. This sequence joins TRBV6-5 and TRBJ1-1, with 11 bases lining up with TRBD1. V shed 5 bases and J 4 bases; nucleotides not matched to a gene: 3. This CDR3 spans 14 amino acids. Per the germline V gene, CDR1 is MNHEY and CDR2 is SVGAGI.

The chain couples TRBV7-3 to TRBJ2-1; D remains unclear. Trimming shortened V by 5 bases and J by 8 bases, and 13 bases separated the two germline ends. CDR1 SGHTA and CDR2 FQGTGA come from the germline V gene. The CDR3 has 13 amino acids. CDR3 nucleotides: TGTGCCAGCAGCAGGCCTAGTTCCGATGAGCAGTTCTTC. This sequence encodes CASSRPSSDEQFF.

The chain couples TRBV7-3 to TRBJ2-3, with a tentative D call TRBD2 (6 bases). The CDR3 consists of 14 residues. Trimming removed 3 bases at V and 5 bases at J, with 12 bases between. Germline-derived CDR1 and CDR2 are SGHTA and FQGTGA. The CDR3 spells CASSLEGVEDTQYF. The CDR3 nucleotides read TGTGCCAGCAGCTTGGAGGGAGTCGAAGATACGCAGTATTTT.

This clone was counted between two and nine times. The J gene is TRBJ2-7, the V gene TRBV28; 7 bases fit TRBD2. Per the germline V gene, CDR1 is MDHEN and CDR2 is SYDVKM. The length of the CDR3 is 15 residues. J lost 3 bases, V lost 4 bases, and 9 bases had no gene match. The CDR3 loop reads CASSSAQAGDYEQYF. The CDR3 DNA reads TGTGCCAGCAGTTCCGCCCAGGCGGGGGACTACGAGCAGTACTTC.

The chain recombines TRBV30 with TRBJ1-2; D remains ambiguous. The CDR3 has 12 residues. CDR1 and CDR2 from the germline V gene are GTSNPN and SVGIG (reference sequence). V was cut by 5 bases and J by 7 bases, with 14 bases left in between. CDR3 bases: TGTGCCTGGGGCCCGGGAGCCATTGGCTACACCTTC. Translation gives CAWGPGAIGYTF.